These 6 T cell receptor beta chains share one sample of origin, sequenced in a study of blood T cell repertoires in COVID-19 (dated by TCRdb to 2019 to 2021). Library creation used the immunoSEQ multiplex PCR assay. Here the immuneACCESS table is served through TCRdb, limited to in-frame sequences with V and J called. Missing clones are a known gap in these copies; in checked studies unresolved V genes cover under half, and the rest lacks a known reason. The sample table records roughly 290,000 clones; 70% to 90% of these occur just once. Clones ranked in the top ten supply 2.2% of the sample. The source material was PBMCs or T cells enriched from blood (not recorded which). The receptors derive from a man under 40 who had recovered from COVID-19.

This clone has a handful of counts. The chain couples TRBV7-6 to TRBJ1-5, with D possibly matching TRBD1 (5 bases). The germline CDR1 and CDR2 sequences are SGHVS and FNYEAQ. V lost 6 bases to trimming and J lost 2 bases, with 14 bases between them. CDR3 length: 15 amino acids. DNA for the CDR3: TGTGCCAGCAGTCCCGGGGGGGGTGGCAATCAGCCCCAGCATTTT. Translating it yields CASSPGGGGNQPQHF.

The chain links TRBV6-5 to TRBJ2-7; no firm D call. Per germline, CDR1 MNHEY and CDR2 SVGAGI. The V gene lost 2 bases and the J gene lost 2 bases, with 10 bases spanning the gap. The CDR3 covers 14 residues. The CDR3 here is CASSYTAGPYEQYF. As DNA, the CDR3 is TGTGCCAGCAGTTACACGGCAGGCCCCTACGAGCAGTACTTC.

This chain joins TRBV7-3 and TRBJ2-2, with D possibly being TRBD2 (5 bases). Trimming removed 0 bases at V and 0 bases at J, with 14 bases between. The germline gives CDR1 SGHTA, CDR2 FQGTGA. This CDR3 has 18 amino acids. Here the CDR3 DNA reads TGTGCCAGCAGCTTAACACCTCGGGGTTTCACGAACACCGGGGAGCTGTTTTTT. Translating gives CASSLTPRGFTNTGELFF.

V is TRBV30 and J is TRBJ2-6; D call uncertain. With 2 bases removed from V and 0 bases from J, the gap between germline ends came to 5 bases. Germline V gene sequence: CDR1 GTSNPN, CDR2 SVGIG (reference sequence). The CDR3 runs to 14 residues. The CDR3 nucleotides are TGTGCCTGGAGTCTACCCTCTGGGGCCAACGTCCTGACTTTC. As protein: CAWSLPSGANVLTF. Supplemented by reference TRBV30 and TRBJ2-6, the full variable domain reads SQTIHQWPATLVQPVGSPLSLECTVEGTSNPNLYWYRQAAGRGLQLLFYSVGIGQISSEVPQNLSASRPQDRQFILSSKKLLLSDSGFYLCAWSLPSGANVLTFGAGSRLTVL.

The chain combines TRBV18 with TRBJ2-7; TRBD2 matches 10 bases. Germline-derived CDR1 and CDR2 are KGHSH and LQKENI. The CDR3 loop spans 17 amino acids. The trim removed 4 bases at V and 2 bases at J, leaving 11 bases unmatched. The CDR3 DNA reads TGTGCCAGCTCACTAAGCCCTAGCGGGGGAGGGGCCTACGAGCAGTACTTC. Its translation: CASSLSPSGGGAYEQYF.

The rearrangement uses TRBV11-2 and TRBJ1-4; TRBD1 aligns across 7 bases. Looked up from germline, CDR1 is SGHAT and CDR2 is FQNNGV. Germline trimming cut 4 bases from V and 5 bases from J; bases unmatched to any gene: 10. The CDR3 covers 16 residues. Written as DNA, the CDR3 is TGTGCCAGCAGCTCCCCCCCGACAGGGTGGAATGAAAAACTGTTTTTT. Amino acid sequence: CASSSPPTGWNEKLFF.